The 2 T cell receptor beta chains in this list originate from one sample, sequenced in a study of T cell repertoires in cytomegalovirus infection. Via MiXCR, TCRdb re-called the reads, giving one row per CDR3 protein. The sample includes around 490,000 distinct CDR3 sequences, around 27% of them seen just once. Specimen: PBMCs. The source is a human donor in good health (CMV status not recorded). Some clones in this sample may be carry-over from other donors' samples.

This clonotype was detected once. This chain joins TRBV12-3 or TRBV12-4 and TRBJ1-2; 8 positions agree with TRBD1. V lost 1 base, J lost 9 bases, and 4 bases stayed unmatched. The CDR3 has 13 residues. This CDR3 is CASSLGQGASYTF. The CDR3 region has the DNA TGTGCCAGCAGTTTAGGGCAGGGGGCGAGCTACACCTTC.

There are many counts of this clonotype. The V call is TRBV12-3 or TRBV12-4, the J call TRBJ1-6; 7 bases line up with TRBD1. This CDR3 has 15 residues. The V gene end was trimmed by 6 bases and the J gene end by 7 bases; junction bases not matched to a gene: 9. DNA of the CDR3: TGTGCCAGCAGCATGGGACAGATTGACAATTCACCCCTCCACTTT. Translating gives CASSMGQIDNSPLHF.